Each of the 28 T cell receptor beta chains below was sequenced from the same sample in a study of brain T cells in children with intractable seizures. Clones were read by immunoSEQ multiplex PCR, and TCRdb kept only the in-frame ones, dropping some. The table has 340,000 or so clones, over 90% seen once; the top ten hold about 5.8%. Time point in this sample: blood from clinic visit 5 months post-surgery; TSC patient then seizure free. The sequencing used peripheral blood, collected more than 4 months after surgery. All receptors derive from a boy younger than two with tuberous sclerosis and intractable seizures.

The V and J genes are TRBV7-8 and TRBJ1-4; TRBD1 is a possible D gene (5 bases). This CDR3 is 15 amino acids long. The V end lost 3 bases, the J end lost 5 bases, and 13 bases lay between the germline ends. CDR1 SGHVS and CDR2 FQNEAQ come from the germline V gene. DNA for the CDR3: TGTGCCAGCAGCTTCCAACTTTGGGGGAATGAAAAACTGTTTTTT. Amino acids: CASSFQLWGNEKLFF.

The V gene is TRBV6-5, the J gene TRBJ1-1; D is ambiguous. The CDR3 has 14 residues. The V and J ends lost 0 bases and 2 bases respectively, with 7 bases between them. The germline V gene has CDR1 MNHEY and CDR2 SVGAGI. In DNA form, the CDR3 reads TGTGCCAGCAGTTACTCAGGGTTTAACACTGAAGCTTTCTTT. This encodes CASSYSGFNTEAFF.

The rearrangement joins TRBV11-2 to TRBJ2-5; D gene ambiguous. V lost 5 bases and J lost 5, with 9 bases in between. Germline assignment: CDR1 SGHAT and CDR2 FQNNGV. The CDR3 runs 12 residues. The CDR3 coding sequence is TGTGCCAGCAGCGCCCTAACGGAGACCCAGTACTTC. It is translated as CASSALTETQYF.

The rearrangement joins TRBV6-6 to TRBJ2-4; TRBD2 matches 7 bases. The CDR3 totals 15 residues. After removal of 2 bases from V and 6 bases from J, the junction contained 7 bases not matched to a gene. CDR1 and CDR2 from the germline V gene are MNHNY and SVGAGI (reference sequence). In nucleotides, the CDR3 is TGTGCCAGCAGTTACGGCGGGAGCGCCGGAAACATTCAGTACTTC. Translated, it gives CASSYGGSAGNIQYF.

The chain recombines TRBV19 with TRBJ2-1; no reliable D call. The CDR3 runs to 16 residues. The germline V gene encodes CDR1 LNHDA and CDR2 SQIVND (reference sequence). V was shortened by 1 base and J by 3 bases, with 13 bases between the two germline ends. CDR3 DNA sequence: TGTGCCAGTAGTATAGGAAAAGGGCAGATCTACAATGAGCAGTTCTTC. It translates to CASSIGKGQIYNEQFF.

The chain uses TRBV6-5 and TRBJ2-3; no definite D call. Germline assignment: CDR1 MNHEY and CDR2 SVGAGI. CDR3 length: 12 residues. The V end was cut by 6 bases, the J end by 8 bases, with 12 bases between. CDR3 DNA sequence: TGTGCCAGCAGATCAACCAAGCCTACGCAGTATTTT. This translates into CASRSTKPTQYF.

The chain couples TRBV5-1 to TRBJ1-6; D is perhaps TRBD1 (6 bases). With 2 bases removed from V and 5 bases from J, the gap between germline ends came to 11 bases. The CDR3 consists of 15 residues. Germline V CDR1 and CDR2: SGHRS, YFSETQ. For the CDR3, the DNA is TGCGCCAGCAGCTTAGGGGACACTAATAATTCACCCCTCCACTTT. Protein sequence: CASSLGDTNNSPLHF.

The chain combines TRBV7-9 with TRBJ2-7; 7 nucleotides align to TRBD2. CDR1 is SEHNR and CDR2 is FQNEAQ in the germline V gene (reference sequence). V lost 3 bases to trimming and J lost 5 bases; unmatched junction nucleotides: 7. The CDR3 totals 14 residues. CDR3 sequence reads: CASSFFRDYDEQYF. The CDR3 region has the DNA TGTGCCAGCAGCTTTTTCCGGGACTACGACGAGCAGTACTTC.

The rearrangement joins TRBV2 to TRBJ1-6, with D possibly TRBD1 on 6 matching bases. The CDR3 contains 16 residues. Trimming removed 3 bases at V and 7 bases at J, with 16 bases between. CDR1 and CDR2 from the germline V gene are SNHLY and FYNNEI. Here the CDR3 reads CASSDAEGDWNSPLHF. The CDR3 DNA sequence: TGTGCCAGCAGTGATGCTGAGGGGGACTGGAATTCACCCCTCCACTTT.

The rearrangement links TRBV9 to TRBJ2-1, with 10 nucleotides matching TRBD2. The ends lost 0 bases at V and 3 bases at J; junction bases unmatched: 0. Germline CDR1 reads SGDLS; CDR2 reads YYNGEE. The CDR3 is made up of 15 amino acids. The CDR3 DNA follows: TGTGCCAGCAGCGTAGTAGCGGGGGGCTACAATGAGCAGTTCTTC. Its translation: CASSVVAGGYNEQFF.

This clone came up a few times. The genes are TRBV6-1 and TRBJ1-5, with no clear D. CDR1 MNHNS and CDR2 SASEGT come from the germline V gene. Between the trimmed V and J ends, which lost 0 bases and 0 bases, there was a span of 9 bases. The length of the CDR3 is 16 residues. The DNA for the CDR3 is TGTGCCAGCAGTGAAGCGCTTCAGGATAGCAATCAGCCCCAGCATTTT. Residues: CASSEALQDSNQPQHF.

The gene calls are TRBV9 and TRBJ2-3; TRBD2 aligns across 12 bases. The CDR3 extends over 16 amino acids. The V and J ends lost 4 bases and 4 bases, in that order; junction bases with no gene match: 7. Germline CDR1 is SGDLS and CDR2 is YYNGEE. As DNA, the CDR3 is TGTGCCAGCAGCCCAACTAGCGGGAGGCCATCAGATACGCAGTATTTT. It yields the protein CASSPTSGRPSDTQYF.

The V call is TRBV5-6, the J call TRBJ1-1, with 10 positions matching TRBD1. Germline V gene sequence: CDR1 SGHDT, CDR2 YYEEEE. There are 19 residues in the CDR3. J was trimmed by 3 bases and V by 4 bases; bases with no gene match: 18. The CDR3 loop is CASSPFAGTGEGMDTEAFF. The CDR3 bases are TGTGCCAGCAGCCCGTTCGCCGGGACAGGGGAGGGTATGGACACTGAAGCTTTCTTT.

This sequence joins TRBV9 and TRBJ2-1, with 9 bases lining up with TRBD2. Germline V CDR1 and CDR2: SGDLS, YYNGEE. The CDR3 consists of 14 residues. V was pared by 0 bases and J by 9 bases, with 4 bases of the junction left unmatched. The CDR3 reads CASSVVSGSTEQFF. CDR3 DNA: TGTGCCAGCAGCGTAGTTAGCGGGAGTACTGAGCAGTTCTTC. Full variable domain (remainder filled in from reference TRBV9 and TRBJ2-1): DSGVTQTPKHLITATGQRVTLRCSPRSGDLSVYWYQQSLDQGLQFLIQYYNGEERAKGNILERFSAQQFPDLHSELNLSSLELGDSALYFCASSVVSGSTEQFFGPGTRLTVL.

The chain recombines TRBV7-3 with TRBJ2-3; D remains unclear. Between the trimmed V and J ends, which lost 0 bases and 0 bases, there was a span of 7 bases. CDR3 length: 15 residues. Germline assignment: CDR1 SGHTA and CDR2 FQGTGA. The CDR3 reads CASSLTPDSTDTQYF. CDR3 coding DNA: TGTGCCAGCAGCTTAACCCCAGACAGCACAGATACGCAGTATTTT. The complete variable domain, with remaining parts taken from reference TRBV7-3 and TRBJ2-3, reads GAGVSQTPSNKVTEKGKYVELRCDPISGHTALYWYRQSLGQGPEFLIYFQGTGAADDSGLPNDRFFAVRPEGSVSTLKIQRTERGDSAVYLCASSLTPDSTDTQYFGPGTRLTVL.

The rearrangement uses TRBV5-1 and TRBJ2-7, with 10 bases lining up with TRBD1. The CDR3 spans 15 residues. J was trimmed by 0 bases and V by 4 bases; bases with no gene match: 4. Germline V gene sequence: CDR1 SGHRS, CDR2 YFSETQ. The DNA for the CDR3 is TGCGCCAGCAGCGTGACAGGGGGCTCCTCCTACGAGCAGTACTTC. Translating gives CASSVTGGSSYEQYF.

The V and J genes are TRBV7-6 and TRBJ2-7, with 8 bases identical to TRBD1. CDR1 is SGHVS, CDR2 FNYEAQ, per germline. J gave up 0 bases and V 3 bases, and 1 base lay outside the gene matches. The CDR3 is made up of 14 amino acids. In nucleotides, the CDR3 is TGTGCCAGCAGCTTTGGGACAGGCTCCTACGAGCAGTACTTC. Protein product: CASSFGTGSYEQYF.

The chain joins TRBV28 to TRBJ1-6; TRBD1 agrees at 8 bases. This CDR3 is 16 amino acids long. Trimming took 4 bases from V and 4 from J; bases not matched to a gene: 6. Germline V lookup: CDR1 MDHEN, CDR2 SYDVKM. CDR3 nucleotides: TGTGCCAGCAGTTGGAACAGGGGGTATTATAATTCACCCCTCCACTTT. It is translated as CASSWNRGYYNSPLHF.

The rearrangement uses TRBV13 and TRBJ1-2, with 9 bases matching TRBD1. CDR3 length equals 17 residues. Germline CDR1 PRHDT, CDR2 FYEKMQ (reference sequence). V dropped 1 base and J dropped 8; count of bases not matched to a gene: 14. The CDR3 protein is CASSLDPAGQGIEGYTF. DNA of the CDR3: TGTGCCAGCAGCTTAGACCCCGCGGGACAGGGTATTGAGGGCTACACCTTC.

J is TRBJ2-5 and V is TRBV6-5, with D possibly called TRBD1 or TRBD2 (5 bases each). V lost 6 bases and J lost 3, with 11 bases in between. The CDR3 has 13 amino acids. Per the germline V gene, CDR1 is MNHEY and CDR2 is SVGAGI. This CDR3 is CASRWVGEETQYF. The CDR3, as DNA: TGTGCCAGCAGATGGGTGGGGGAAGAGACCCAGTACTTC.

This clone has a single count. In DNA, the CDR3 is TGTGCCAGCAGTTCCGGACTAGCGGGAGAATTGAGCTACGAGCAGTACTTC. It encodes CASSSGLAGELSYEQYF. The chain links TRBV27 to TRBJ2-7, with 13 bases fitting TRBD2. Unmatched junction bases numbered 9, after V lost 4 bases and J lost 3 bases. There are 17 residues in the CDR3. Germline V gene data show CDR1 as MNHEY and CDR2 as SMNVEV (reference sequence).

The chain links TRBV19 to TRBJ1-2; D unresolved. The germline V gene has CDR1 LNHDA and CDR2 SQIVND (reference sequence). The V end lost 3 bases, the J end lost 2 bases, and 7 bases lay between the germline ends. This CDR3 spans 13 amino acids. CDR3 coding DNA: TGTGCCAGTAGTATCCAGCAGAACTATGGCTACACCTTC. Its protein product is CASSIQQNYGYTF.

This chain connects TRBV20-1 to TRBJ2-3, with TRBD2 matching 8 bases. The CDR3 has 16 amino acids. The V and J ends lost 3 bases and 3 bases, in that order; junction bases with no gene match: 11. Germline V gene lookup returns CDR1 DFQATT and CDR2 SNEGSKA (reference sequence). The CDR3 region has the DNA TGCAGTGCTAGTTTGGAGCGGGAGAAAAGGACAGATACGCAGTATTTT. Protein sequence: CSASLEREKRTDTQYF.

The CDR3 spells CASSHDRNYGYTF. In DNA, the CDR3 is TGTGCCAGCAGCCATGACAGGAACTATGGCTACACCTTC. The chain is built from TRBV3-1 (or the pseudogene TRBV3-2) and TRBJ1-2, with D perhaps TRBD1 (6 bases). Trimming shortened V by 3 bases and J by 2 bases, and 7 bases separated the two germline ends. The CDR3 sequence is 13 residues long. Germline loops: CDR1 LGHDT, CDR2 YNNKEL (reference sequence).

This chain connects TRBV6-5 to TRBJ1-3; tentatively, D is TRBD1 (5 bases). The CDR3 is 11 amino acids. V lost 7 bases and J 7 bases, leaving 8 bases between the germline ends. The germline gives CDR1 MNHEY, CDR2 SVGAGI. This CDR3 is CASTGFNTIYF. The CDR3 bases are TGTGCCAGCACAGGGTTCAACACCATATATTTT.

The chain recombines TRBV15 with TRBJ1-2; no firm D call. CDR3 size: 13 residues. Germline CDR1 reads LNHNV; CDR2 reads YYDKDF (reference sequence). Trimming stripped 5 bases from V and 6 bases from J, with 13 bases between. The CDR3 region is CATSAPELNGYTF. The CDR3 DNA sequence: TGTGCCACCAGCGCACCTGAGTTGAATGGCTACACCTTC.

The V gene is TRBV15, the J gene TRBJ2-3, with a tentative D call TRBD2 (7 bases). This CDR3 spans 16 amino acids. Germline V gene lookup returns CDR1 LNHNV and CDR2 YYDKDF (reference sequence). V gave up 2 bases and J gave up 2 bases, with 14 bases separating them. CDR3 sequence reads: CATSRKRGGATDTQYF. DNA of the CDR3: TGTGCCACCAGCAGAAAAAGAGGGGGGGCCACAGATACGCAGTATTTT.

The chain has TRBV2 and TRBJ1-2; the D gene is possibly TRBD1 (5 bases). CDR3 length equals 14 residues. The V gene lost 8 bases and the J gene lost 4 bases, with 17 bases spanning the gap. CDR1 is SNHLY, CDR2 FYNNEI, per germline. CDR3 DNA sequence: TGTGCCAGCCTGTCCGGGACGGGGGTCTATGGCTACACCTTC. Translation: CASLSGTGVYGYTF.